These 19 T cell receptor beta chains originate from one sample sequenced in a study of cytomegalovirus exposure and HLA in healthy donors. Some clones are missing from TCRdb's copy, which holds only in-frame ones; the method was immunoSEQ multiplex PCR. The data hold 220,000 or so clones, with around 87% observed a single time. Sequencing was done on a sample of PBMCs. These receptors were obtained from a woman between 18 and 29 years old in good health and CMV-seropositive.

The chain joins TRBV9 to TRBJ2-7; 8 bases align to TRBD2. Trimming at V came to 0 bases and at J to 3 bases, leaving 5 bases not matched to a gene. The germline CDR1 and CDR2 sequences are SGDLS and YYNGEE. This CDR3 spans 15 amino acids. The CDR3 nucleotides are TGTGCCAGCAGCGTAGAAGGTAGCGGGATCTACGAGCAGTACTTC. It specifies CASSVEGSGIYEQYF.

A single count supports this clone. V usage is TRBV5-1 and J usage is TRBJ1-1, with TRBD1 matching 9 bases. Germline CDR1 and CDR2: SGHRS and YFSETQ. The CDR3 length is 15 residues. V lost 3 bases and J lost 3; bases outside the gene matches: 6. As DNA, the CDR3 is TGCGCCAGCAGCTGGGGGGACAGGGCGCACACTGAAGCTTTCTTT. It translates to CASSWGDRAHTEAFF.

V and J are TRBV10-3 and TRBJ1-4; D is perhaps TRBD1 (6 bases). V was pared by 5 bases and J by 8 bases, with 18 bases between. Germline CDR1 ENHRY, CDR2 SYGVKD. The CDR3 covers 15 residues. CDR3 in DNA: TGTGCCATCAGTCCAGGGGCCCTTGTACGAGAAAAACTGTTTTTT. Protein sequence: CAISPGALVREKLFF.

The chain links TRBV2 to TRBJ1-1; D not certain. Per germline, CDR1 SNHLY and CDR2 FYNNEI. The CDR3 length is 10 residues. Trimming removed 6 bases at V and 8 bases at J, with 7 bases between. Here the CDR3 DNA reads TGTGCCAGCAGGGCCAGGGAAGCTTTCTTT. Amino acid sequence: CASRAREAFF.

V and J are TRBV7-8 and TRBJ2-5; possible D gene TRBD1, 5 bases. CDR1 and CDR2 from the germline V gene are SGHVS and FQNEAQ. V was trimmed by 2 bases and J by 4 bases, leaving 8 bases between them. The CDR3 consists of 13 residues. As DNA, the CDR3 is TGTGCCAGCAGCTTAAGGGGCAGAGAGACCCAGTACTTC. This codes for CASSLRGRETQYF.

DNA for the CDR3: TGTGCCAGTAGTATAGCCGGGGCTAACTATGGCTACACCTTC. Protein product: CASSIAGANYGYTF. The chain joins TRBV19 to TRBJ1-2; D unclear. The V gene lost 1 base and the J gene lost 0 bases, with 6 bases spanning the gap. The CDR3 covers 14 residues. Per the germline V gene, CDR1 is LNHDA and CDR2 is SQIVND (reference sequence). The whole variable domain, remainder taken from reference TRBV19 and TRBJ1-2, is DGGITQSPKYLFRKEGQNVTLSCEQNLNHDAMYWYRQDPGQGLRLIYYSQIVNDFQKGDIAEGYSVSREKKESFPLTVTSAQKNPTAFYLCASSIAGANYGYTFGSGTRLTVV.

This clone was seen once. This rearrangement joins TRBV27 to TRBJ1-2; 10 bases map to TRBD1. The junction had 2 bases not matched to a gene; V was cut back by 0 bases and J by 4 bases. The CDR3 loop spans 15 amino acids. The V gene's germline CDR1 is MNHEY and CDR2 SMNVEV (reference sequence). The CDR3 sequence is CASSLSGQGIYGYTF. The DNA for the CDR3 is TGTGCCAGCAGTTTATCGGGACAGGGGATCTATGGCTACACCTTC.

The chain employs TRBV9 and TRBJ2-1, with 7 bases that match TRBD2. The CDR3 has 14 amino acids. Losses at the gene ends were 3 bases for V and 3 bases for J; bases not matched to a gene: 3. CDR1 and CDR2 from the germline V gene are SGDLS and YYNGEE. Here the CDR3 DNA reads TGTGCCAGCAGCGGCGGGAGAGGCTACAATGAGCAGTTCTTC. Translating it yields CASSGGRGYNEQFF.

This sequence joins TRBV7-9 and TRBJ2-5, with TRBD2 matching over 10 bases. CDR1 and CDR2 from the germline V gene are SEHNR and FQNEAQ (reference sequence). The V gene end was trimmed by 7 bases and the J gene end by 5 bases; junction bases not matched to a gene: 13. CDR3 length: 16 amino acids. CDR3 DNA: TGTGCCAGCACCCTATTGGCTAGCGGGAGTACGGAGACCCAGTACTTC. It encodes CASTLLASGSTETQYF.

J is TRBJ2-1 and V is TRBV28; weak D call: TRBD2 (6 bases). The germline gives CDR1 MDHEN, CDR2 SYDVKM. The length of the CDR3 is 15 residues. V lost 5 bases, J lost 5 bases, and 16 bases lay in between. CDR3 sequence: CASSVGLLFDNEQFF. CDR3 bases: TGTGCCAGCAGTGTGGGACTTCTCTTCGACAATGAGCAGTTCTTC.

The rearrangement links TRBV29-1 to TRBJ1-1; unclear D gene. Germline-derived CDR1 and CDR2 are SQVTM and ANQGSEA. With 0 bases removed from V and 5 bases from J, the gap between germline ends came to 13 bases. The CDR3 has 14 residues. The CDR3 nucleotides read TGCAGCGTTGAAGATCAGGAGGGAGGGACTGAAGCTTTCTTT. Translating gives CSVEDQEGGTEAFF.

V gene TRBV9 combines with J gene TRBJ2-4; the D gene is possibly TRBD2 (5 bases). Per germline, CDR1 SGDLS and CDR2 YYNGEE. CDR3 size: 15 residues. Trimming cost V 3 bases and J 1 base, with 11 bases left between them. As DNA, the CDR3 is TGTGCCAGCAGCGCTGCTTCGGGGGCCAAAAACATTCAGTACTTC. It is translated as CASSAASGAKNIQYF.

The chain joins TRBV6-1 to TRBJ1-4; D remains ambiguous. Germline V gives CDR1 MNHNS, CDR2 SASEGT. Trimming removed 2 bases from V and 3 bases from J, with 10 bases in between. The CDR3 extends over 15 amino acids. The CDR3 coding sequence is TGTGCCAGCAGTGAATTCCAGATCCCTAATGAAAAACTGTTTTTT. Residues: CASSEFQIPNEKLFF.

The chain has TRBV27 and TRBJ2-3, with 13 bases fitting TRBD2. V trimming: 7 bases; J trimming: 2 bases; junction bases outside the gene matches: 6. The CDR3 is 16 amino acids. CDR1 MNHEY and CDR2 SMNVEV come from the germline V gene (reference sequence). The CDR3 DNA reads as TGTGCCAGCAACCCGGGACTAGCGGGAAACACAGATACGCAGTATTTT. Encoded protein: CASNPGLAGNTDTQYF.

The gene calls are TRBV10-3 and TRBJ1-5; D gene ambiguous. Looked up from germline, CDR1 is ENHRY and CDR2 is SYGVKD. This CDR3 is 15 amino acids long. Trimming removed 0 bases at V and 7 bases at J, with 13 bases between. The CDR3 here is CAISESGPPGQPQHF. The CDR3 nucleotides are TGTGCCATCAGTGAGTCTGGGCCCCCGGGACAGCCCCAGCATTTT.

The chain is built from TRBV2 and TRBJ2-7; possibly TRBD1 for D (6 bases). The germline gives CDR1 SNHLY, CDR2 FYNNEI. The length of the CDR3 is 15 residues. Trimming removed 3 bases at V and 2 bases at J, with 14 bases between. The CDR3 region is CASSDPGTPAYEQYF. The CDR3 nucleotides read TGTGCCAGCAGTGACCCCGGGACACCAGCCTACGAGCAGTACTTC.

This clone came up once. The chain employs TRBV6-1 and TRBJ1-1; D not resolved. V was shortened by 2 bases and J by 1 base, with 5 bases between the two germline ends. Per germline, CDR1 MNHNS and CDR2 SASEGT. This CDR3 has 13 residues. The CDR3 coding sequence is TGTGCCAGCAGTGAATGGCCGAACACTGAAGCTTTCTTT. This gives the protein CASSEWPNTEAFF.

This clone was counted once. The rearrangement joins TRBV6-1 to TRBJ2-7, with 8 bases identical to TRBD2. Trimming removed 4 bases from V and 4 bases from J; junction bases left unmatched: 6. Germline CDR1 reads MNHNS; CDR2 reads SASEGT. This CDR3 spans 14 amino acids. The CDR3 sequence: CASSVEREWYEQYF. CDR3 DNA: TGTGCCAGCAGTGTGGAGCGGGAGTGGTACGAGCAGTACTTC.

This clone was seen once. The V and J genes are TRBV5-1 and TRBJ2-5, with 9 positions matching TRBD1. The J segment lost 6 bases and the V segment lost 0 bases, leaving 3 bases of the junction unmatched. Germline CDR1 reads SGHRS; CDR2 reads YFSETQ. This CDR3 is 14 amino acids long. As DNA, the CDR3 is TGCGCCAGCAGCTTGGGGACAGGGGAGAAGACCCAGTACTTC. It encodes CASSLGTGEKTQYF.